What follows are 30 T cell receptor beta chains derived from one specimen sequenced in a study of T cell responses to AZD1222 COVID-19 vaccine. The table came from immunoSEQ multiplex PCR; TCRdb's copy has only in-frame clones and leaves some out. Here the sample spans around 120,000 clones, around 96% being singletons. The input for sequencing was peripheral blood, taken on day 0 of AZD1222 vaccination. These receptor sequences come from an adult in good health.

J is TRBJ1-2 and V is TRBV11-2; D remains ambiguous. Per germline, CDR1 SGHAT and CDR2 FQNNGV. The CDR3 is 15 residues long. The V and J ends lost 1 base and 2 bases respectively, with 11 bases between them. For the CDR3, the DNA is TGTGCCAGCAGCTTAGGGGGTACGGGAAACTATGGCTACACCTTC. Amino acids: CASSLGGTGNYGYTF. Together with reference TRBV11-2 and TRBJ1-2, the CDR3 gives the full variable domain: EAGVAQSPRYKIIEKRQSVAFWCNPISGHATLYWYQQILGQGPKLLIQFQNNGVVDDSQLPKDRFSAERLKGVDSTLKIQPAKLEDSAVYLCASSLGGTGNYGYTFGSGTRLTVV.

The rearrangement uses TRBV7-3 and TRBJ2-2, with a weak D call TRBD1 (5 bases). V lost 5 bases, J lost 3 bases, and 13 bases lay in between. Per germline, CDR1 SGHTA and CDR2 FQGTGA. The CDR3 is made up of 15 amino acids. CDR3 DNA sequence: TGTGCCAGCAGCATCCGAGGCAGGGACACCGGGGAGCTGTTTTTT. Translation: CASSIRGRDTGELFF.

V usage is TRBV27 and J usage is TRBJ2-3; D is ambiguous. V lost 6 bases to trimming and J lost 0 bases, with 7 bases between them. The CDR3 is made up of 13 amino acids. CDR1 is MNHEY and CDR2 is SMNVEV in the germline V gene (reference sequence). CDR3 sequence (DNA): TGTGCCAGCAGGTGGCTTAGCACAGATACGCAGTATTTT. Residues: CASRWLSTDTQYF.

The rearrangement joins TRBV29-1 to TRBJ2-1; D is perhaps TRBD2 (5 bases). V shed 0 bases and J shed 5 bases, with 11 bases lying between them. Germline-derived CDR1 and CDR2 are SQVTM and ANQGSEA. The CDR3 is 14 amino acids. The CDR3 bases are TGCAGCGTTGAAGAGGGAGCGAGAAACAATGAGCAGTTCTTC. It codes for CSVEEGARNNEQFF.

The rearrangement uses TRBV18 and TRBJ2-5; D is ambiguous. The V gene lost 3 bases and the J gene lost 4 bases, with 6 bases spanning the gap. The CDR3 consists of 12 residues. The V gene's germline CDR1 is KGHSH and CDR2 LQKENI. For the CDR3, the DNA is TGTGCCAGCTCACCCGAGGCAGAGACCCAGTACTTC. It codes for CASSPEAETQYF.

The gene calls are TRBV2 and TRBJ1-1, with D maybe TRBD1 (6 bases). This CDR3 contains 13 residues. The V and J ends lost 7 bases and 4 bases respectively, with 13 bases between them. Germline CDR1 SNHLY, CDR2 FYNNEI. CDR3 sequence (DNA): TGTGCCAGCACCGACACAGGGAGCACTGAAGCTTTCTTT. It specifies CASTDTGSTEAFF.

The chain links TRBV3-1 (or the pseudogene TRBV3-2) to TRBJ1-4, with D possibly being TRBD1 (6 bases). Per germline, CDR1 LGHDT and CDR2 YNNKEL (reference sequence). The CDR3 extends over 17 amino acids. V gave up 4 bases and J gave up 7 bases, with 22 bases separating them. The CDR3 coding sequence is TGTGCCAGCAGCCGGGGGCAGGGACCGGGGATATCTGAAAAACTGTTTTTT. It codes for CASSRGQGPGISEKLFF.

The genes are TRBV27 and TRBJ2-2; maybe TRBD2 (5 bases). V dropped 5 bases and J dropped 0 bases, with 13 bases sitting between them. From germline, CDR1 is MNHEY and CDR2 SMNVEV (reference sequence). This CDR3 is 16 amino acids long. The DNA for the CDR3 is TGTGCCAGCAGTCCCTTGGAGGCGGCGAACACCGGGGAGCTGTTTTTT. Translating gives CASSPLEAANTGELFF.

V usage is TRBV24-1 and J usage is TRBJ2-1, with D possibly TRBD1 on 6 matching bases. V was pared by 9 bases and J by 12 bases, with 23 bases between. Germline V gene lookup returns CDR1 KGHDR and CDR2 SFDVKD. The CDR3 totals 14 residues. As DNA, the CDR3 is TGTGCCACCGCTGACAGGAGGACTCTTCGCGGGCAGTTCTTC. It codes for CATADRRTLRGQFF.

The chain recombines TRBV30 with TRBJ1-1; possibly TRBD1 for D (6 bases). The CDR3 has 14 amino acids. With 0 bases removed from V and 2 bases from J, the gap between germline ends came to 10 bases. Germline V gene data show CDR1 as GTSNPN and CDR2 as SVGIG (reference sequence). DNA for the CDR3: TGTGCCTGGAGTGTAGCGGGGGCTAACACTGAAGCTTTCTTT. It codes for CAWSVAGANTEAFF.

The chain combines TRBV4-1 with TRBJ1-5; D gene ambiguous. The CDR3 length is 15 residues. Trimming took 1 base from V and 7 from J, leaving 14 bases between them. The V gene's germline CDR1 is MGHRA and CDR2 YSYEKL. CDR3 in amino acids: CASSQGTREGQPQHF. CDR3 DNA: TGCGCCAGCAGCCAAGGCACGAGGGAAGGACAGCCCCAGCATTTT.

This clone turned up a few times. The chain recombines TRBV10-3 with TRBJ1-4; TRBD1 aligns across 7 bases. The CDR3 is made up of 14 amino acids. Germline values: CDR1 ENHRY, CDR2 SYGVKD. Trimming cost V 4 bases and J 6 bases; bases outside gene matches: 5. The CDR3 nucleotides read TGTGCCATCAGTGTCTATACAGGGGATGAAAAACTGTTTTTT. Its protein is CAISVYTGDEKLFF.

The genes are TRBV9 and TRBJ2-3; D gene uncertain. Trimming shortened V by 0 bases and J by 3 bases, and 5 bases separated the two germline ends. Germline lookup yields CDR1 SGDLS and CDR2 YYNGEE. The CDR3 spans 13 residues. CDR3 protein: CASSVDWTDTQYF. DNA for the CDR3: TGTGCCAGCAGCGTAGATTGGACAGATACGCAGTATTTT. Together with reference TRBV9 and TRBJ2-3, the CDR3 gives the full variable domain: DSGVTQTPKHLITATGQRVTLRCSPRSGDLSVYWYQQSLDQGLQFLIQYYNGEERAKGNILERFSAQQFPDLHSELNLSSLELGDSALYFCASSVDWTDTQYFGPGTRLTVL.

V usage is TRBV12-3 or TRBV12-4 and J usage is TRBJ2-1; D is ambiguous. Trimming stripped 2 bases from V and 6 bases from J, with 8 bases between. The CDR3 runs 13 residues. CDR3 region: CASSLKGLNEQFF. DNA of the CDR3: TGTGCCAGCAGTTTAAAGGGCCTCAATGAGCAGTTCTTC.

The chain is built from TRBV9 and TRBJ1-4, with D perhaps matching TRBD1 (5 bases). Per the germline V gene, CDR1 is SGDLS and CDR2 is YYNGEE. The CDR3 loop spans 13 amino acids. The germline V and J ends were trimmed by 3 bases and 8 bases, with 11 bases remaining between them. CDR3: CASSGDSGEKLFF. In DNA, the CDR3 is TGTGCCAGCAGCGGGGACTCAGGGGAAAAACTGTTTTTT.

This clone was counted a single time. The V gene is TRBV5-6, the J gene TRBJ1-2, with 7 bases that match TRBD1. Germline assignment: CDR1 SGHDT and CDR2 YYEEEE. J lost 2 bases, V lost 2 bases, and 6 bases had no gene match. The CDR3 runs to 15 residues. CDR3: CASSFRTGPNYGYTF. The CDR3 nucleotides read TGTGCCAGCAGCTTCCGGACAGGTCCCAACTATGGCTACACCTTC. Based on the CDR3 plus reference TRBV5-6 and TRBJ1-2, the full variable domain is DAGVTQSPTHLIKTRGQQVTLRCSPKSGHDTVSWYQQALGQGPQFIFQYYEEEERQRGNFPDRFSGHQFPNYSSELNVNALLLGDSALYLCASSFRTGPNYGYTFGSGTRLTVV.

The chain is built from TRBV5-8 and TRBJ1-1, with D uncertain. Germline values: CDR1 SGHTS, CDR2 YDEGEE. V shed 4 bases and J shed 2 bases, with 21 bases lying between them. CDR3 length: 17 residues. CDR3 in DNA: TGTGCCAGCAGCCCGTTTTTCGTTGGGAATTTAAACACTGAAGCTTTCTTT. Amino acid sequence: CASSPFFVGNLNTEAFF.

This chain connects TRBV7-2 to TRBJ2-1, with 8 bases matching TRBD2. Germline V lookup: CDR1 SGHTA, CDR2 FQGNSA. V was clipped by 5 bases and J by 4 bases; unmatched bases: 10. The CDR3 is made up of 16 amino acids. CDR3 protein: CASSPRRAGAYNEQFF. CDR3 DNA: TGTGCCAGCAGCCCCCGGAGAGCGGGGGCGTACAATGAGCAGTTCTTC.

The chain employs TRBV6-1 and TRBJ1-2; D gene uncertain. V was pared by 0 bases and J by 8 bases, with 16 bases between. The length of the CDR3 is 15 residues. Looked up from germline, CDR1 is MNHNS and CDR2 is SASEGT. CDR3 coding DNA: TGTGCCAGCAGTGAAGCTGCCGACAACCCGGGGGGCTACACCTTC. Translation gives CASSEAADNPGGYTF.

The CDR3 sequence: CASSPPGGLGYGYTF. The CDR3 DNA is TGTGCCAGCAGTCCGCCCGGGGGCCTGGGCTATGGCTACACCTTC. This chain uses TRBV28 with TRBJ1-2, with D possibly being TRBD1 (6 bases). Germline V gene data show CDR1 as MDHEN and CDR2 as SYDVKM. V was pared by 5 bases and J by 4 bases, with 17 bases between. There are 15 residues in the CDR3.

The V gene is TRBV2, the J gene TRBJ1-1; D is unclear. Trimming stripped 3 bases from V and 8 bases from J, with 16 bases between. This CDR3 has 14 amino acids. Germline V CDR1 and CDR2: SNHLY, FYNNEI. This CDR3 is CASSDLIVVGEAFF. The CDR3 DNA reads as TGTGCCAGCAGTGACCTTATTGTGGTGGGAGAAGCTTTCTTT.

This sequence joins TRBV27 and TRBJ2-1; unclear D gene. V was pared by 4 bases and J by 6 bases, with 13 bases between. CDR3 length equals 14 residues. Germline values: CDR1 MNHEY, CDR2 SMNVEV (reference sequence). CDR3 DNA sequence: TGTGCCAGCAGTTCCCCCCCCAACCGCAATGAGCAGTTCTTC. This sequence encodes CASSSPPNRNEQFF.

The CDR3 DNA sequence: TGTGCCAGCAGCTTACAAAGGACAGGGACGGACTATGGCTACACCTTC. It codes for CASSLQRTGTDYGYTF. This chain links TRBV11-3 with TRBJ1-2; 8 bases line up with TRBD1. The length of the CDR3 is 16 residues. Per the germline V gene, CDR1 is SGHNT and CDR2 is YENEEA. J lost 3 bases, V lost 2 bases, and 8 bases had no gene match. The entire variable domain, with the rest obtained from reference TRBV11-3 and TRBJ1-2, is as follows: EAGVVQSPRYKIIEKKQPVAFWCNPISGHNTLYWYLQNLGQGPELLIRYENEEAVDDSQLPKDRFSAERLKGVDSTLKIQPAELGDSAVYLCASSLQRTGTDYGYTFGSGTRLTVV.

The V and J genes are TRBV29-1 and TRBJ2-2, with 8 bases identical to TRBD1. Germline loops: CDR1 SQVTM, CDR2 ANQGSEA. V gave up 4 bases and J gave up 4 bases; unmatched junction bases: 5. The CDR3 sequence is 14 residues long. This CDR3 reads CSVVGQGATGELFF. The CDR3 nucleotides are TGCAGCGTTGTTGGACAGGGCGCCACCGGGGAGCTGTTTTTT.

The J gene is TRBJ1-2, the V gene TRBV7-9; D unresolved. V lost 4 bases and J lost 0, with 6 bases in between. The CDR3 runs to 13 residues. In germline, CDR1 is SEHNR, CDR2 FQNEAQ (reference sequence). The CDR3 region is CASSSPANYGYTF. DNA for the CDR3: TGTGCCAGCAGCTCCCCCGCTAACTATGGCTACACCTTC.

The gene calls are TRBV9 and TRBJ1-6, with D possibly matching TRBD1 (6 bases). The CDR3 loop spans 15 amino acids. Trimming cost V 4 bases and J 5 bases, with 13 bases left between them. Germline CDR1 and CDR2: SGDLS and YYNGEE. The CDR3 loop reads CASSFKGGDNSPLHF. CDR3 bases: TGTGCCAGCAGCTTCAAGGGGGGAGATAATTCACCCCTCCACTTT.

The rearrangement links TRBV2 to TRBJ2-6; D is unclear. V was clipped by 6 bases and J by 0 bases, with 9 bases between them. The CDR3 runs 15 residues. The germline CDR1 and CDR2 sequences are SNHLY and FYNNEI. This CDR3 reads CASRPVPSGANVLTF. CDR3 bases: TGTGCCAGCAGGCCAGTCCCCTCTGGGGCCAACGTCCTGACTTTC.

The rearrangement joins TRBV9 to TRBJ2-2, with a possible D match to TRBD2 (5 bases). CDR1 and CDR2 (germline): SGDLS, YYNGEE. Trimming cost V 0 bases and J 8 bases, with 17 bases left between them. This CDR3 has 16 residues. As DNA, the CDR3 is TGTGCCAGCAGCGTAGGGACTGAGGAAATTACTGGGGAGCTGTTTTTT. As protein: CASSVGTEEITGELFF.

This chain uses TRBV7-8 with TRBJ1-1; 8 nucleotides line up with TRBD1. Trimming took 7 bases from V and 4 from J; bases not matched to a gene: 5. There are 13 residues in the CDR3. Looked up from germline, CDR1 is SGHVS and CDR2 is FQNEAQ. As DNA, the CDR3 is TGTGCCAGCACCATGACAGGGGCCACTGAAGCTTTCTTT. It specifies CASTMTGATEAFF.

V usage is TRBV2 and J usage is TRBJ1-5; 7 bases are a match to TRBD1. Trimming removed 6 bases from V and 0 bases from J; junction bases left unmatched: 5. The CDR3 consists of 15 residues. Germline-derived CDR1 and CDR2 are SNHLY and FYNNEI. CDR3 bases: TGTGCCAGCAGCGACAGGGCCTATAGCAATCAGCCCCAGCATTTT. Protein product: CASSDRAYSNQPQHF.